The clone carrying this T cell receptor (beta chain) was observed at least ten times. Sequenced by immunoSEQ multiplex PCR; TCRdb stores in-frame clones only, minus some. This table has 200,000 to 250,000 clones, more than 65% appearing once. The sample is drawn from a study of blood T cell repertoires in COVID-19. Trimming pared 2 bases from V and 1 base from J, leaving 5 bases between. The CDR3 covers 13 residues. Germline assignment: CDR1 MNHNY and CDR2 SVGAGI (reference sequence). The clonotype originates from a woman aged 40 to 50 with active or convalescent COVID-19. This sequence joins TRBV6-6 and TRBJ1-1; D not resolved. The material sequenced was peripheral blood. As DNA, the CDR3 is TGTGCCAGCAGTTACCCCAAGAACACTGAAGCTTTCTTT. It codes for CASSYPKNTEAFF.